The 13 T cell receptor beta chains below come from one sample, sequenced in a study of T-cell reconstitution after alpha-beta-depleted transplantation in children. Unique molecular identifiers were used in preparing the TCRbeta library. TCRdb ran MiXCR on the PCR reads and lists one entry per CDR3 protein. Here the sample spans approximately 980,000 distinct CDR3 sequences, less than 30% being singletons. Sequences were derived from PBMCs, mostly from graft donor cells, sampled 360 days after TCRalphabeta/CD19-depleted stem cell transplant. These receptors were taken from a boy younger than two who had a stem cell transplant for SCID, so the T cells may come from the graft donor.

CDR3 DNA sequence: TGCAGTGGGGAGGGGACTAGCGGGGGAGGAGAGACCCAGTACTTC. This codes for CSGEGTSGGGETQYF. The chain is built from TRBV20-1 and TRBJ2-5; 14 positions agree with TRBD2. There are 15 residues in the CDR3. Germline CDR1 reads DFQATT; CDR2 reads SNEGSKA (reference sequence). Trimming took 7 bases from V and 4 from J; bases not matched to a gene: 8.

The genes are TRBV18 and TRBJ2-3; 12 bases align to TRBD1. V trimming: 3 bases; J trimming: 1 base; junction bases outside the gene matches: 11. The CDR3 sequence is 19 residues long. Germline V gene sequence: CDR1 KGHSH, CDR2 LQKENI. CDR3 in amino acids: CASSPSGQGAMGGTDTQYF. The CDR3, as DNA: TGTGCCAGCTCACCCTCGGGACAGGGGGCGATGGGCGGCACAGATACGCAGTATTTT.

This sequence joins TRBV11-1 and TRBJ2-2, with 11 bases lining up with TRBD1. This CDR3 is 18 amino acids long. The ends lost 5 bases at V and 5 bases at J; junction bases unmatched: 13. Germline V CDR1 and CDR2: SGHAT, FQDESV (reference sequence). CDR3 DNA: TGTGCCAGCAGCCTACACGGGGGACAGGGGGTCGTAACCGGGGAGCTGTTTTTT. This translates into CASSLHGGQGVVTGELFF.

This clonotype was picked up a small number of times. The genes are TRBV5-5 and TRBJ1-5; 7 positions match TRBD1. Germline loops: CDR1 SGHKS, CDR2 YYEKEE (reference sequence). The CDR3 consists of 15 residues. The trim removed 3 bases at V and 7 bases at J, leaving 10 bases unmatched. The CDR3 DNA follows: TGTGCCAGCAGCTGGGAATTACAGGGGTACCAGCCCCAGCATTTT. It codes for CASSWELQGYQPQHF.

The J gene is TRBJ2-3, the V gene TRBV5-1; maybe TRBD1 (6 bases). V was trimmed by 3 bases and J by 6 bases, leaving 20 bases between them. Germline values: CDR1 SGHRS, CDR2 YFSETQ. There are 16 residues in the CDR3. The CDR3 bases are TGCGCCAGCAGCTACCCTCGGGACACGGCGGCGGATACGCAGTATTTT. Translating gives CASSYPRDTAADTQYF.

The rearrangement uses TRBV3-1 and TRBJ2-7; TRBD2 aligns across 7 bases. The germline CDR1 and CDR2 sequences are LGHDT and YNNKEL (reference sequence). J lost 6 bases, V lost 4 bases, and 12 bases had no gene match. CDR3 length: 15 residues. The CDR3 DNA is TGTGCCAGCAGCCCCATGGGACTGGGGGGGACCGAGCAGTACTTC. As protein: CASSPMGLGGTEQYF.

This clonotype was recorded at least ten times. The genes are TRBV11-2 and TRBJ1-3, with TRBD1 matching 8 bases. With V trimmed by 4 bases and J by 3 bases, 2 bases remained unmatched. The CDR3 is 14 residues long. Per germline, CDR1 SGHAT and CDR2 FQNNGV. This CDR3 is CASSSDRVGNTIYF. DNA for the CDR3: TGTGCCAGCAGCTCGGACAGGGTTGGAAACACCATATATTTT.

The chain is built from TRBV5-1 and TRBJ2-7; no clear D gene. Trimming removed 5 bases at V and 6 bases at J, with 18 bases between. The CDR3 runs 14 residues. The V gene's germline CDR1 is SGHRS and CDR2 YFSETQ. CDR3 sequence (DNA): TGCGCCAGCAGACGAGGCATCAGGTCGGGCGAGCAGTACTTC. This codes for CASRRGIRSGEQYF.

This clonotype has just a few counts. At one end, the junction sequence differs from germline, possibly due to a read error. The chain uses TRBV20-1 and TRBJ2-7, with a tentative D call TRBD2 (7 bases). Germline V gives CDR1 DFQATT, CDR2 SNEGSKA (reference sequence). CDR3 length equals 14 residues. The CDR3 DNA reads TGCAGTGCTAGAGAAGGAGGGGGGGCAAAGGGCGAACTCTTC. Encoded protein: CSAREGGGAKGELF.

The chain carries TRBV2 and TRBJ2-1; TRBD2 matches 10 bases. CDR3 size: 14 residues. Germline lookup yields CDR1 SNHLY and CDR2 FYNNEI. V was pared by 6 bases and J by 7 bases, with 6 bases of the junction left unmatched. This CDR3 reads CASSPSLAGNEQFF. The CDR3 bases are TGTGCCAGCAGCCCCTCACTAGCGGGGAATGAGCAGTTCTTC.

This clonotype was counted a few times. The gene calls are TRBV11-2 and TRBJ2-3; D remains unclear. Germline CDR1 and CDR2: SGHAT and FQNNGV. Trimming took off 5 bases at V and 3 bases at J, with 15 bases between the two ends. The CDR3 length is 15 residues. This CDR3 is CASSTLRALTDTQYF. In DNA, the CDR3 is TGTGCCAGCAGCACCCTTAGGGCTCTGACAGATACGCAGTATTTT.

This clonotype was detected only a few times. The rearrangement uses TRBV29-1 and TRBJ2-7; D is perhaps TRBD1 (6 bases). V lost 3 bases to trimming and J lost 1 base, with 10 bases between them. This CDR3 spans 13 amino acids. Germline CDR1 and CDR2: SQVTM and ANQGSEA. CDR3 nucleotide sequence: TGCAGCGTTGATTCAGGGGTGTCCTACGAGCAGTACTTC. Translating it yields CSVDSGVSYEQYF.

This clonotype has just a few counts. The V and J genes are TRBV12-3 or TRBV12-4 and TRBJ2-1; D gene uncertain. V was clipped by 7 bases and J by 6 bases, with 16 bases between them. The CDR3 spans 14 residues. In nucleotides, the CDR3 is TGTGCCAGCACCGCCCGGACCAGGATCAATGAGCAGTTCTTC. This gives the protein CASTARTRINEQFF.